This T cell receptor beta chain was retrieved from a study of cytomegalovirus exposure and HLA in healthy donors. Study as a whole: Out of 398 genotyped donors, about 80% belonged to the Caucasian-associated ancestry cluster. Study-wide points: In an earlier analysis, productive rearrangement rates for most beta V segments clustered near 87% or 30%. A cluster of highly shared sequence variants was likely a sequencing artifact. A later examination showed that TCR association rates differed by HLA locus, with DRB1 most and HLA-C fewest.

PCR amplification relied on 60 Vbeta primers (plus 13 Jbeta primers). The repertoire was sequenced with immunoSEQ multiplex PCR; TCRdb's copy has only in-frame clones and lacks some. The repertoire holds more than 130,000 clones, with over 60% as singletons. As concerns this clone: Its target is not known. A junction end diverges from the germline sequence, so it may reflect a read error.

The CDR3 sequence is 14 residues long. Germline V gives CDR1 LNHDA, CDR2 SQIVND (reference sequence). Specimen: PBMCs. V and J are TRBV19 and TRBJ2-7; a possible D gene is TRBD1 (5 bases). The clonotype originates from a man aged 35 to 55 in good health and CMV-seropositive. CDR3 DNA sequence: TGTGCCAGTAGTCTAGACAGCACAGCCTACGAGCAGTACTTC. Amino acids: CASSLDSTAYEQYF.